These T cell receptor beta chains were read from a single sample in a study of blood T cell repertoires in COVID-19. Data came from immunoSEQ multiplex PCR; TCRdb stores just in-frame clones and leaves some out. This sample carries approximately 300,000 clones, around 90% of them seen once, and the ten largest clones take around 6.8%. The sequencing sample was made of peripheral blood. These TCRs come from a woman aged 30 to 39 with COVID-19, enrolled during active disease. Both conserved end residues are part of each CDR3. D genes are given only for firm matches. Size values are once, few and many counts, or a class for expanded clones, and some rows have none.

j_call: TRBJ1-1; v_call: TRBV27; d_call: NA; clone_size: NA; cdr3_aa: CASRPGQSVGTEAFF; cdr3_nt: TGTGCCAGCAGGCCGGGACAAAGTGTAGGCACTGAAGCTTTCTTT
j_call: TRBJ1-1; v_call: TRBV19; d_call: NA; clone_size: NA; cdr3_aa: CASRRTTGNTEAFF; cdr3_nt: TGTGCCAGTAGGAGGACAACTGGGAACACTGAAGCTTTCTTT
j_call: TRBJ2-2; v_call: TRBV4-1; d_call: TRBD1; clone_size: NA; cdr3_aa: CASSQWTGGNTGELFF; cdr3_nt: TGCGCCAGCAGCCAGTGGACAGGGGGGAACACCGGGGAGCTGTTTTTT
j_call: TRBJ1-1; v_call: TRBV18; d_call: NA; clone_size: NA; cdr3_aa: CASSPSAGDTEAFF; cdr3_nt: TGTGCCAGCTCACCTTCTGCCGGGGACACTGAAGCTTTCTTT
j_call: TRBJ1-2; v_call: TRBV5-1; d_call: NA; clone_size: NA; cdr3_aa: CASSPTTNYGYTF; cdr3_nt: TGCGCCAGCAGCCCGACAACTAACTATGGCTACACCTTC
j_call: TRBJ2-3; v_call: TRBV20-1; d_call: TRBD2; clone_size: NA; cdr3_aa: CSASFTSGNTQYF; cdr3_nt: TGCAGTGCTAGTTTTACTAGCGGAAATACGCAGTATTTT
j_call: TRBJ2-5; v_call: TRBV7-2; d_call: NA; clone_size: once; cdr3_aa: CASIHLRETQYF; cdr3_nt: TGTGCCAGCATTCACCTACGGGAGACCCAGTACTTC
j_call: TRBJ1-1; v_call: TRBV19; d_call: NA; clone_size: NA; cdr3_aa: CASSPTRDNEAFF; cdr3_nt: TGTGCCAGTAGTCCCACCCGGGACAATGAAGCTTTCTTT
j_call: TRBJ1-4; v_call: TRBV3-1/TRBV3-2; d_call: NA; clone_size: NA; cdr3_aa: CASSQDVGVGYEKLFF; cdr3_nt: TGTGCCAGCAGCCAAGATGTGGGAGTGGGGTATGAAAAACTGTTTTTT
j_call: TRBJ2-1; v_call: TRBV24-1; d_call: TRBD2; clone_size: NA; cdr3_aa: CATSVQVSSSGSGNEQFF; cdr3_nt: TGTGCCACCAGTGTCCAGGTTTCATCTAGCGGGAGTGGGAATGAGCAGTTCTTC
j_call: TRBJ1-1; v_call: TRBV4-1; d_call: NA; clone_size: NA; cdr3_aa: CASSQSLNAEAFF; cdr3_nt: TGCGCCAGCAGCCAAAGCCTGAATGCAGAAGCTTTCTTT
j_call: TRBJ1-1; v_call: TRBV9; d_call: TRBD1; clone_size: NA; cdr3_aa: CASSGTGSNTEAFF; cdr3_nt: TGTGCCAGCAGCGGGACAGGGTCGAACACTGAAGCTTTCTTT
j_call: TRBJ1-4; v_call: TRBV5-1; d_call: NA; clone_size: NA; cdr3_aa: CASSPRQVNEKLFF; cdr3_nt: TGCGCCAGCAGCCCACGACAGGTTAATGAAAAACTGTTTTTT
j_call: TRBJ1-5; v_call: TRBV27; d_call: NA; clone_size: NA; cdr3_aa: CASSYDSNQPQHF; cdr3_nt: TGTGCCAGCAGCTATGACAGTAATCAGCCCCAGCATTTT
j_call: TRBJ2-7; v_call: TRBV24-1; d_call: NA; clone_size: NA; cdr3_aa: CATSDSATTYEQYF; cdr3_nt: TGTGCCACCAGTGATTCCGCTACGACCTACGAGCAGTACTTC
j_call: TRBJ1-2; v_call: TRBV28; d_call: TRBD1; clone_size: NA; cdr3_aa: CAAGGQLFGYTF; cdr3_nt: TGTGCCGCAGGGGGCCAGTTGTTTGGCTACACCTTC
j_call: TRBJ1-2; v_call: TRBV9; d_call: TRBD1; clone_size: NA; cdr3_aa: CASSPGQGNYGYTF; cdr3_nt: TGTGCCAGCAGCCCGGGACAGGGGAACTATGGCTACACCTTC
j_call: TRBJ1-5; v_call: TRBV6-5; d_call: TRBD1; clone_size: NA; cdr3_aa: CASSRMGQGREPQHF; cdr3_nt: TGTGCCAGCAGTAGAATGGGACAGGGAAGGGAGCCCCAGCATTTT